This T cell receptor (beta chain) was documented in a study of blood T cell repertoires in COVID-19. Only a few counts were recorded for this clone. The junction differs from germline at one of its ends, possibly a read error. The CDR3 loop spans 13 amino acids. Germline V gene sequence: CDR1 SSHAT, CDR2 FNYEAQ (reference sequence). Under the authors' procedure: Amplifying reference gene primers gave estimates of nucleated cell counts. Produced via immunoSEQ multiplex PCR; TCRdb's table is partial and in-frame only. V, J and clone size reflect that table, while D and trimming were determined from the DNA. Here the sample spans 97,000 or so clones, 82% being singletons.

The chain couples TRBV7-7 to TRBJ2-1; 8 bases agree with TRBD2. Material for sequencing was peripheral blood. This receptor was taken from a man older than 75 with acute or convalescent COVID-19. Here the CDR3 DNA reads TGTGCTAGCAGCCGGGAGGGGCACAATGAGCAGTTCTTC. Translating it yields CASSREGHNEQFF. Together with reference TRBV7-7 and TRBJ2-1, the CDR3 gives the full variable domain: GAGVSQSPRYKVTKRGQDVTLRCDPISSHATLYWYQQALGQGPEFLTYFNYEAQPDKSGLPSDRFSAERPEGSISTLTIQRTEQRDSAMYRCASSREGHNEQFFGPGTRLTVL.